These 16 T cell receptor beta chains were sequenced from one sample in a study of T cell responses to AZD1222 COVID-19 vaccine. Method: immunoSEQ multiplex PCR; TCRdb's copy keeps in-frame clones and lacks some. The table lists under 130,000 clones, about 90% of them singletons. This material consisted of peripheral blood, taken on day 0 of AZD1222 vaccination. Receptor source: an adult in good health.

The chain recombines TRBV5-1 with TRBJ2-3; TRBD1 aligns across 10 bases. V was clipped by 4 bases and J by 2 bases; unmatched bases: 4. This CDR3 is built from 15 residues. The germline V gene has CDR1 SGHRS and CDR2 YFSETQ. CDR3 sequence: CASSPGTGATDTQYF. The CDR3 DNA sequence: TGCGCCAGCAGCCCCGGGACAGGGGCCACAGATACGCAGTATTTT.

The V gene is TRBV19, the J gene TRBJ1-5, with a possible D match to TRBD1 (5 bases). The V end was cut by 8 bases, the J end by 8 bases, with 19 bases between. This CDR3 is built from 14 residues. Germline CDR1 is LNHDA and CDR2 is SQIVND (reference sequence). DNA of the CDR3: TGTGCCAGTTGCAGGGCATCCAATAATGAGCCCCAGCATTTT. Its protein is CASCRASNNEPQHF.

The V call is TRBV10-3, the J call TRBJ2-1, with 9 bases matching TRBD1. This CDR3 spans 14 amino acids. CDR1 is ENHRY, CDR2 SYGVKD, per germline. J lost 5 bases, V lost 11 bases, and 10 bases had no gene match. The CDR3 protein is CAAGRDRVNNEQFF. DNA for the CDR3: TGTGCCGCCGGCCGGGACAGGGTCAACAATGAGCAGTTCTTC.

This rearrangement joins TRBV6-1 to TRBJ1-1; D is ambiguous. Trimming removed 3 bases at V and 0 bases at J, with 11 bases between. Germline V lookup: CDR1 MNHNS, CDR2 SASEGT. The CDR3 has 15 residues. CDR3 region: CASSDHSIMNTEAFF. The CDR3 DNA follows: TGTGCCAGCAGTGATCACAGCATCATGAACACTGAAGCTTTCTTT.

This clone was detected only once. This chain uses TRBV10-1 with TRBJ1-6; D unresolved. The germline V and J ends were trimmed by 1 base and 2 bases, with 12 bases remaining between them. The CDR3 is 17 amino acids. Germline-derived CDR1 and CDR2 are WNHNN and SYGVQD (reference sequence). CDR3 protein: CASSECLAVAYNSPLHF. The CDR3 DNA follows: TGCGCCAGCAGTGAGTGCCTTGCGGTGGCCTATAATTCACCCCTCCACTTT.

The chain employs TRBV27 and TRBJ2-7; D might be TRBD2 (6 bases). CDR1 is MNHEY, CDR2 SMNVEV, per germline (reference sequence). The V end lost 10 bases, the J end lost 0 bases, and 16 bases lay between the germline ends. The length of the CDR3 is 14 residues. The CDR3 nucleotides are TGTGCCATATGTCCCGGGACTTACTCCTACGAGCAGTACTTC. This sequence encodes CAICPGTYSYEQYF.

On this clone: One end of the junction varies from germline; a read error may be responsible. The chain is built from TRBV2 and TRBJ2-3; a possible D gene is TRBD2 (6 bases). This CDR3 comprises 15 residues. CDR1 is SNHLY, CDR2 FYNNEI, per germline. The CDR3 region is CASRKRLESTDTQYF. CDR3 sequence (DNA): TGTGCCAGCAGGAAGAGACTAGAAAGCACAGACACGCAGTATTTT.

The chain links TRBV18 to TRBJ2-1; 11 bases fit TRBD1. Losses at the gene ends were 5 bases for V and 8 bases for J; bases not matched to a gene: 5. The CDR3 loop spans 14 amino acids. Germline V CDR1 and CDR2: KGHSH, LQKENI. CDR3: CASSSRTGGDEQFF. CDR3 sequence (DNA): TGTGCCAGCTCAAGCCGGACAGGGGGCGATGAGCAGTTCTTC.

The chain combines TRBV10-1 with TRBJ1-1, with a weak D call TRBD1 (5 bases). The germline V gene encodes CDR1 WNHNN and CDR2 SYGVQD (reference sequence). V was trimmed by 10 bases and J by 1 base, leaving 13 bases between them. This CDR3 comprises 13 residues. The CDR3 DNA is TGCGCCACCCTGGGGCGGACGAACACTGAAGCTTTCTTT. This sequence encodes CATLGRTNTEAFF.

This clone was counted once. V and J are TRBV15 and TRBJ2-1; no clear D. Germline V gene lookup returns CDR1 LNHNV and CDR2 YYDKDF (reference sequence). The CDR3 is 12 residues long. V dropped 6 bases and J dropped 2 bases, with 5 bases sitting between them. The CDR3 DNA reads as TGTGCCACCAGGGGTGCCTACAATGAGCAGTTCTTC. Translation gives CATRGAYNEQFF.

This clone was counted a single time. The gene calls are TRBV14 and TRBJ2-1, with D hard to call. The CDR3 spans 14 residues. The V gene lost 0 bases and the J gene lost 2 bases, with 5 bases spanning the gap. Germline-derived CDR1 and CDR2 are SGHDN and FVKESK. The CDR3, as DNA: TGTGCCAGCAGCCAAGATCTTGCCTACAATGAGCAGTTCTTC. Translation gives CASSQDLAYNEQFF.

The genes are TRBV16 and TRBJ1-2; D is undetermined. CDR3 size: 12 residues. Trimming removed 0 bases at V and 5 bases at J, with 4 bases between. The germline gives CDR1 KGHSY, CDR2 FQNENV. This CDR3 reads CASSQSEYGYTF. CDR3 in DNA: TGTGCCAGCAGCCAATCTGAGTATGGCTACACCTTC.

This sequence joins TRBV2 and TRBJ1-5, with D unresolved. CDR3 length: 15 amino acids. Looked up from germline, CDR1 is SNHLY and CDR2 is FYNNEI. With 1 base removed from V and 5 bases from J, the gap between germline ends came to 12 bases. The CDR3 DNA is TGTGCCAGCAGTGAAGGAAGGTCAGAGGATCAGCCCCAGCATTTT. Translation gives CASSEGRSEDQPQHF.

The chain uses TRBV4-1 and TRBJ1-2; 7 bases match TRBD1. The junction had 17 bases not matched to a gene; V was cut back by 3 bases and J by 7 bases. Per the germline V gene, CDR1 is MGHRA and CDR2 is YSYEKL. The CDR3 runs to 17 residues. In nucleotides, the CDR3 is TGCGCCAGCAGCCATCCCCAAGGACGTAGACAGGGTGTTGGCTACACCTTC. Its protein product is CASSHPQGRRQGVGYTF.

This chain joins TRBV4-3 and TRBJ1-1; D not certain. This CDR3 region has 15 residues. Germline V gives CDR1 LGHNA, CDR2 YSLEER. The V end was cut by 0 bases, the J end by 5 bases, with 13 bases between. In DNA, the CDR3 is TGCGCCAGCAGCCAAGAAGGCGGGATTGGGACTGAAGCTTTCTTT. This encodes CASSQEGGIGTEAFF.

This rearrangement joins TRBV27 to TRBJ2-5; no reliable D call. Trimming took off 4 bases at V and 1 base at J, with 4 bases between the two ends. The germline V gene encodes CDR1 MNHEY and CDR2 SMNVEV (reference sequence). CDR3 length: 12 residues. The CDR3 loop reads CASSYTQETQYF. DNA for the CDR3: TGTGCCAGCAGTTATACCCAAGAGACCCAGTACTTC.